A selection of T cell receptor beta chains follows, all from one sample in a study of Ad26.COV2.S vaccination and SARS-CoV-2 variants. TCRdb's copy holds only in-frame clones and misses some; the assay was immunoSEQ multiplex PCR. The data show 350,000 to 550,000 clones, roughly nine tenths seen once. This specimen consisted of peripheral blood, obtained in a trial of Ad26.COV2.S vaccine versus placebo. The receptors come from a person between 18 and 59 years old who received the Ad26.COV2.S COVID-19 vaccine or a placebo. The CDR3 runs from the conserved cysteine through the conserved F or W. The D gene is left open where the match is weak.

CASSQEKLRDYGYTF TGTGCCAGCAGCCAAGAAAAACTTAGGGACTATGGCTACACCTTC TRBV4-2 NA TRBJ1-2
CASSHGTRTGGYGYTF TGTGCCAGCTCACACGGGACACGGACGGGTGGCTATGGCTACACCTTC TRBV18 NA TRBJ1-2
CASSELRDEQFF TGTGCCAGCAGTGAATTACGGGATGAGCAGTTCTTC TRBV2 NA TRBJ2-1
CASSLAQGKYNEQFF TGTGCCAGCAGCTTAGCACAGGGAAAGTACAATGAGCAGTTCTTC TRBV7-8 NA TRBJ2-1
CASSYGQETQYF TGTGCCAGCAGTTACGGGCAAGAGACCCAGTACTTC TRBV6-2/TRBV6-3 NA TRBJ2-5
CASSPAGTQKNEQFF TGTGCCAGCAGCCCCGCCGGGACACAGAAAAATGAGCAGTTCTTC TRBV11-3 NA TRBJ2-1
CASSIGTPTTNEKLFF TGTGCCAGTAGTATAGGGACGCCAACAACTAATGAAAAACTGTTTTTT TRBV19 NA TRBJ1-4
CASSPVAGGATDTQYF TGCGCCAGCAGCCCAGTAGCGGGAGGCGCCACAGATACGCAGTATTTT TRBV5-1 TRBD2 TRBJ2-3
CASRISVLFGARRLLNTEAFF TGTGCCAGCAGAATAAGCGTCCTTTTCGGGGCGCGAAGGCTTTTGAACACTGAAGCTTTCTTT TRBV21-1 NA TRBJ1-1
CASSLVASGYGKNIQYF TGTGCCAGCAGCTTAGTTGCTAGCGGGTATGGCAAAAACATTCAGTACTTC TRBV7-2 TRBD2 TRBJ2-4
CASRVAGGQYEQYF TGTGCCAGCAGGGTAGCGGGGGGACAGTACGAGCAGTACTTC TRBV2 TRBD2 TRBJ2-7
CASSLEDYGYTF TGTGCCAGCAGTTTAGAGGACTATGGCTACACCTTC TRBV12-3/TRBV12-4 NA TRBJ1-2
CASSWMDRAGGYTF TGCGCCAGCAGCTGGATGGACAGGGCAGGGGGCTACACCTTC TRBV5-1 TRBD1 TRBJ1-2
CASSLGGGQANEKLFF TGTGCCAGCAGTTTGGGTGGGGGGCAGGCTAATGAAAAACTGTTTTTT TRBV28 NA TRBJ1-4
CASSYGTGVAVEQFF TGTGCCAGCAGTTACGGGACAGGGGTCGCGGTGGAGCAGTTCTTC TRBV6-5 TRBD1 TRBJ2-1
CASSLGQRGSSYEQYF TGTGCCAGCAGCTTAGGTCAAAGGGGGAGCTCCTACGAGCAGTACTTC TRBV11-1 NA TRBJ2-7
CASSLQGVSYEQYF TGTGCCAGCAGTTTACAGGGGGTATCTTACGAGCAGTACTTC TRBV7-2 TRBD1 TRBJ2-7
CASSIRGGGTEAFF TGTGCCAGTAGTATTAGAGGGGGAGGCACTGAAGCTTTCTTT TRBV19 NA TRBJ1-1
CASSFYVGTEAFF TGTGCCAGCAGTTTCTACGTGGGCACTGAAGCTTTCTTT TRBV6-2/TRBV6-3 NA TRBJ1-1
CASSEWDRGSVRQYF TGTGCCAGCAGTGAATGGGACAGGGGAAGTGTGAGACAGTACTTC TRBV25-1 TRBD1 TRBJ2-7
CASRAGHRRAGGARDEQFF TGTGCCAGCAGAGCGGGACACCGGCGAGCGGGAGGGGCCAGGGATGAGCAGTTCTTC TRBV14 TRBD2 TRBJ2-1
CASSQEPPLGNTGELFF TGCGCCAGCAGCCAAGAACCCCCCCTCGGCAACACCGGGGAGCTGTTTTTT TRBV4-1 NA TRBJ2-2
CASSPVAAALRYF TGTGCCAGCAGCCCGGTCGCGGCGGCCCTGAGGTATTTT TRBV3-1/TRBV3-2 NA TRBJ2-3